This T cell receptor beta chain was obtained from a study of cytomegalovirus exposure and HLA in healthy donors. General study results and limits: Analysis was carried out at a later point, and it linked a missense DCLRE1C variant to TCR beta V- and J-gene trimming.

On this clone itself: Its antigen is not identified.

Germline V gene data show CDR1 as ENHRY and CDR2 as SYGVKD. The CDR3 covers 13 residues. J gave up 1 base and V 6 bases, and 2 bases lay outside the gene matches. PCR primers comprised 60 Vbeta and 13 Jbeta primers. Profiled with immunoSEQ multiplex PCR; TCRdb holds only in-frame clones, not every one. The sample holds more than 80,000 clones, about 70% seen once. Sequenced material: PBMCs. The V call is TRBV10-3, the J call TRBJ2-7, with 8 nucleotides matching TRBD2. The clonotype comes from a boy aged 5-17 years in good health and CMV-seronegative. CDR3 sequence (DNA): TGTGCCATCAGCGGGGGGGGATCCTACGAGCAGTACTTC. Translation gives CAISGGGSYEQYF.